In its sample, the clone carrying this T cell receptor (beta chain) was seen many times. The antigen is unknown. Where libraries were unsorted, they were derived from 2 million PBMCs stored at -80 degrees C. This sample was included in a study of neurological immune-mediated disorders. The study, taken as a whole, reports: No expanded-clone CDR3 amino acid sequence recurred across subjects, suggesting private TCR-beta repertoires. Whereas HTLV-1-associated myelopathy showed the most TCR clonal expansion, multiple sclerosis showed the least, with levels below those of healthy controls. Among 34 multiple sclerosis patients, 18 had repertoires that phylogenetic grouping placed in one related-CDR3 cluster, a possible signature.

One entry per CDR3 protein, called by TCRdb with MiXCR from the 5' RACE reads. In the table there are 60,000 or so distinct CDR3 sequences, under 3.5% of which are singletons. The CDR3 spans 14 residues. Germline CDR1 is MDHEN and CDR2 is SYDVKM. After removal of 8 bases from V and 7 bases from J, the junction contained 12 bases not matched to a gene. The chain employs TRBV28 and TRBJ1-2; 8 bases fit TRBD1. Sequenced material: PBMCs. The sequence was obtained from a woman aged 55-69 years with multiple sclerosis. CDR3 DNA: TGTGCCAGCCAGCAGGCCCAGGGGGCGCGTGGCTACACCTTC. This sequence encodes CASQQAQGARGYTF.